A selection of T cell receptor beta chains follows, all from one sample in a study of PD-1 blockade in classical Hodgkin lymphoma. Produced via immunoSEQ multiplex PCR; TCRdb's table is partial and in-frame only. The sample includes 45,000 to 50,000 clones, around three quarters of them seen just once. The starting material was peripheral blood mononuclear cells (PBMCs), obtained before the second cycle of nivolumab. Every receptor here comes from a human donor with classical Hodgkin lymphoma. Each CDR3 is given without its conserved first and last residue.

CDR3: ASSVEVSGGLRIDEQF
J: TRBJ2-1
V: TRBV9

CDR3: ASSHRDTFYEQY
J: TRBJ2-7
V: TRBV7-9

CDR3: ASRGDRGPKETQY
J: TRBJ2-5
V: TRBV2

CDR3: ASSESNPAEQY
J: TRBJ2-7
V: TRBV10-2

CDR3: ASSLGSGNTIY
J: TRBJ1-3
V: TRBV5-1

CDR3: ASSILTGGSQPQH
J: TRBJ1-5
V: TRBV19

CDR3: ASSLLAMTQY
J: TRBJ2-5
V: TRBV28

CDR3: ASSATGGSRLN
J: TRBJ2-5
V: TRBV9

CDR3: ASSTGLSYEQY
J: NA
V: TRBV6-1

CDR3: ASSRNRYSILSGNTIY
J: TRBJ1-3
V: TRBV18